The 3 T cell receptor beta chains given below trace back to one sample, sequenced in a study of identical twins. TCRdb re-derived calls from the 5' RACE reads in MiXCR, one entry per CDR3 protein. Seen here are around 1.7 million distinct CDR3 sequences, roughly a third observed once, and the top ten hold about 0.27%. Source material: cord blood. Receptors were obtained from a newborn girl in good health.

This clonotype was detected only a few times. The chain combines TRBV5-1 with TRBJ2-3; D gene unclear. The germline V gene has CDR1 SGHRS and CDR2 YFSETQ. There are 13 residues in the CDR3. V lost 4 bases and J lost 5, with 11 bases in between. The CDR3, as DNA: TGCGCCAGCAGCAACTCTCAAGGAGATACGCAGTATTTT. Residues: CASSNSQGDTQYF.

This clonotype was seen repeatedly, ten times or more. The gene calls are TRBV29-1 and TRBJ2-3; 10 positions match TRBD2. Trimming removed 6 bases from V and 0 bases from J; junction bases left unmatched: 3. The CDR3 contains 14 residues. CDR1 is SQVTM, CDR2 ANQGSEA, per germline. CDR3 bases: TGCAGCGTCCCGACTAGCGGGAGCACAGATACGCAGTATTTT. Protein product: CSVPTSGSTDTQYF.

V and J are TRBV5-1 and TRBJ2-7; the match to TRBD2 covers 15 bases. With 4 bases clipped from V and 1 base from J, the junction kept 3 bases outside the gene matches. The CDR3 extends over 16 amino acids. Germline loops: CDR1 SGHRS, CDR2 YFSETQ. CDR3 region: CASSAGTSGGSYEQYF. The CDR3 bases are TGCGCCAGCAGCGCCGGGACTAGCGGGGGGTCCTACGAGCAGTACTTC.